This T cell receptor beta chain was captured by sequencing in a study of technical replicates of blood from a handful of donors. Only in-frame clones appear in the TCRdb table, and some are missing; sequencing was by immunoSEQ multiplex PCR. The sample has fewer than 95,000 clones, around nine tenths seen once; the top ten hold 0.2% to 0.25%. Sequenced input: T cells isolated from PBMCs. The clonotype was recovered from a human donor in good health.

CDR3 protein: CASSLGQGWPYEQYF. In DNA form, the CDR3 reads TGCGCCAGCAGCTTGGGACAGGGGTGGCCCTACGAGCAGTACTTC. J is TRBJ2-7 and V is TRBV5-1, with 8 bases that match TRBD1. Germline-derived CDR1 and CDR2 are SGHRS and YFSETQ. Losses at the gene ends were 0 bases for V and 2 bases for J; bases not matched to a gene: 4. This CDR3 has 15 amino acids. The variable domain in full, with the rest retrieved from reference TRBV5-1 and TRBJ2-7, is KAGVTQTPRYLIKTRGQQVTLSCSPISGHRSVSWYQQTPGQGLQFLFEYFSETQRNKGNFPGRFSGRQFSNSRSEMNVSTLELGDSALYLCASSLGQGWPYEQYFGPGTRLTVT.